This TCR beta chain was sequenced in a study of post-analysis software for immune sequencing data. On the study more broadly: Recorded disease courses covered relapsing-remitting, secondary progressive and progressive-relapsing multiple sclerosis. Some patients had no subtype annotation.

CDR1 is SQVTM, CDR2 ANQGSEA, per germline. V shed 4 bases and J 4 bases; nucleotides not matched to a gene: 6. The CDR3 is 14 amino acids. TCR beta cDNA libraries had unique molecular identifiers. Starting from around 0.96 to 9.9 million T cells, the study yielded roughly 0.5 million cDNA molecules. TCRdb reprocessed the PCR reads with MiXCR, giving one entry per CDR3 protein. The sample contains hundreds of thousands of distinct CDR3 sequences, around 40% of which appear only once. This clonotype came up a few times. Its antigen remains unknown. Study outcomes and limitations: Pronounced co-clustering by F measure was evident among identically batched samples. Significantly decreased normalized Chao1 diversity was recorded for multiple sclerosis patients relative to controls. Roughly five TRBV segments appeared more often in patients than in controls, and TRBV5-6, TRBV5-1 and TRBV20-1 were among these.

The clonotype originates from a girl between 10 and 17 years old with multiple sclerosis. The sample consisted of blood. The chain links TRBV29-1 to TRBJ2-1; 8 bases are a match to TRBD2. The CDR3 loop is CSVGSGGPYNEQFF. The CDR3 DNA reads as TGCAGCGTTGGAAGCGGGGGCCCTTACAATGAGCAGTTCTTC.